A selection of T cell receptor beta chains follows, all from one sample in a study of OX40 agonist ivuxolimab in advanced cancers. Profiled with immunoSEQ multiplex PCR; TCRdb holds only in-frame clones, not every one. The sample lists tens of thousands of clones; roughly 87% were seen once. This sample comprised CD4+ or CD8+ T cells sorted from blood, obtained in a trial of the OX40 agonist ivuxolimab. These receptors all stem from an adult with an advanced solid tumor such as melanoma, head and neck, liver or kidney cancer. Both conserved end residues are part of each CDR3.

v_call: TRBV7-8
j_call: TRBJ2-1
cdr3_aa: CASRLGDSINEQFF

v_call: TRBV5-1
j_call: TRBJ1-5
cdr3_aa: CASSPAGGANQPQHF

v_call: TRBV27
j_call: TRBJ1-5
cdr3_aa: CASSLFGVGQPQHF

v_call: TRBV19
j_call: TRBJ2-1
cdr3_aa: CASSTNYEQFF

v_call: TRBV9
j_call: TRBJ2-3
cdr3_aa: CASSVAAAGTTDTQYF

v_call: TRBV29-1
j_call: TRBJ1-4
cdr3_aa: CSVDSDRNEKLFF

v_call: TRBV27
j_call: TRBJ1-1
cdr3_aa: CASSPSLGQTEAFF

v_call: TRBV2
j_call: TRBJ1-2
cdr3_aa: CASSEGTGPIGYTF

v_call: TRBV4-2
j_call: TRBJ2-6
cdr3_aa: CASSQDHRASGANVLTF

v_call: TRBV15
j_call: TRBJ2-4
cdr3_aa: CATSRVGVAHYF

v_call: TRBV5-6
j_call: TRBJ1-6
cdr3_aa: CASSLVSSNNSPLHF